The clone carrying this T cell receptor beta chain was counted many times. Its matching antigen is unknown. These data originate in a study of T cells in Graves' hyperthyroidism and ophthalmopathy. RNA transcripts provided the source from which TCR beta CDR3 regions were amplified. An initial round of RT-PCR targeting the TCR CDR3 relied on the HTBI primer set. One entry per CDR3 protein, called by TCRdb with MiXCR from the multiplex PCR reads. The table has roughly 700,000 distinct CDR3 sequences, around 15% seen once; the top ten hold about 16%. The trim removed 2 bases at V and 5 bases at J, leaving 4 bases unmatched. The CDR3 consists of 15 residues. Germline V lookup: CDR1 MNHEY, CDR2 SVGAGI. Among the patients, aged 18 to 65, hyperthyroidism was newly diagnosed and had lasted under 2 months. Study-wide findings and caveats: The model made its ophthalmopathy prediction, and onset followed a median approximately 6 months later. A model built on 13 V-J features separated ophthalmopathy from stable hyperthyroidism. Blood also contained most expanded thyroid clonotypes above 0.001.

The sequencing sample was made of blood. The chain links TRBV6-5 to TRBJ2-7; 12 bases fit TRBD1. The origin of this receptor is a man aged 50-59 years with Graves' hyperthyroidism. For the CDR3, the DNA is TGTGCCAGCAGTTACACCGGGACAGGGGGCGACGAGCAGTACTTC. It yields the protein CASSYTGTGGDEQYF.